This T cell receptor (beta chain) comes out of a study of T cell responses to AZD1222 COVID-19 vaccine. Notes on this clone: Its specificity is unknown.

Some second doses came at about 4 weeks and others at about 12 weeks; these were pooled. Produced via immunoSEQ multiplex PCR; TCRdb's table is partial and in-frame only. The sample carries approximately 100,000 clones, nearly 90% recorded once. From germline, CDR1 is MDHEN and CDR2 SYDVKM. J gave up 0 bases and V 6 bases, and 6 bases lay outside the gene matches. CDR3 length: 16 residues. Study observations and caveats: Per reports, nearly half of all spike-specific TCRs target regions that are unmutated in variants. Spike-specific TCR breadth and depth were elevated following two AZD1222 doses.

V gene TRBV28 combines with J gene TRBJ1-5; 9 nucleotides align to TRBD1. The source was peripheral blood, collected 28 days after the second AZD1222 dose. The receptor's source is an adult who received the AZD1222 COVID-19 vaccine. The CDR3 region is CASSTGGSYSNQPQHF. In nucleotides, the CDR3 is TGTGCCAGCAGCACAGGGGGCTCGTATAGCAATCAGCCCCAGCATTTT. Full variable domain (missing parts from reference TRBV28 and TRBJ1-5): DVKVTQSSRYLVKRTGEKVFLECVQDMDHENMFWYRQDPGLGLRLIYFSYDVKMKEKGDIPEGYSVSREKKERFSLILESASTNQTSMYLCASSTGGSYSNQPQHFGDGTRLSIL.